This TCR beta chain was sequenced for a study of blood T cell repertoires in COVID-19. Using immunoSEQ multiplex PCR, the repertoire was profiled, and TCRdb retains in-frame clones only, with some absent. The table records 250,000 to 300,000 clones, 80% to 90% of them present only once. This clonotype was sampled from a man in his forties who had recovered from COVID-19. The sample consisted of PBMCs or T cells enriched from blood (not recorded which).

The CDR3 nucleotides are TGTGCCAGCTCACCTTTAGGGACAGTCAACACTGAAGCTTTCTTT. This encodes CASSPLGTVNTEAFF. The V and J genes are TRBV18 and TRBJ1-1, with 7 bases that match TRBD1. CDR3 length equals 15 residues. Germline CDR1 KGHSH, CDR2 LQKENI. The V and J ends lost 3 bases and 2 bases, in that order; junction bases with no gene match: 6.